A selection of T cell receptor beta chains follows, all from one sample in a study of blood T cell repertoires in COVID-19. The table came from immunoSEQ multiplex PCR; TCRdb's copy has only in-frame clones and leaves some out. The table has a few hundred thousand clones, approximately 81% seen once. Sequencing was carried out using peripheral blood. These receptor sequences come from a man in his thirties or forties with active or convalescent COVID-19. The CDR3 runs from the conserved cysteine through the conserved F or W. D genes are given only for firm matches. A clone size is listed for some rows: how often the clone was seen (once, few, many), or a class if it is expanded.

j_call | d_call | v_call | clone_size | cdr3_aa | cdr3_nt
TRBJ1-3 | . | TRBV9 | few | CASTRGGLGGNTIYF | TGTGCCAGCACTAGAGGCGGGTTAGGAGGAAACACCATATATTTT
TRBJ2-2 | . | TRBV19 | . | CAARGTNTGELFF | TGTGCCGCCCGGGGGACGAACACCGGGGAGCTGTTTTTT
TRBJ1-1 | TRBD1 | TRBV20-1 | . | CSASVGDSNAFF | TGCAGTGCTAGTGTCGGGGACAGTAACGCTTTCTTT
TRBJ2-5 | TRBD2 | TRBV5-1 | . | CASSTGTSGEETQYF | TGCGCCAGCAGCACGGGGACTAGCGGGGAAGAGACCCAGTACTTC
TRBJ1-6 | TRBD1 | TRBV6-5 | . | CASLGQPFYNSPLHF | TGTGCCAGCCTGGGACAGCCTTTCTATAATTCACCCCTCCACTTT
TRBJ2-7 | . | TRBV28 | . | CASSLSPDSYYEQYF | TGTGCCAGCAGTTTATCCCCCGACAGTTACTACGAGCAGTACTTC
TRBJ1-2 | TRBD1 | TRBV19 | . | CASSIGTESYGYTF | TGTGCCAGTAGTATTGGGACAGAATCCTATGGCTACACCTTC
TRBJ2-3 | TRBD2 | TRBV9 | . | CASSVEGLGLAGTDTQYF | TGTGCCAGCAGCGTAGAAGGATTAGGACTAGCGGGGACAGATACGCAGTATTTT
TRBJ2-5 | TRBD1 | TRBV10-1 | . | CASSKTLGQGQETQYF | TGCGCCAGCAGTAAGACTCTGGGACAGGGACAAGAGACCCAGTACTTC
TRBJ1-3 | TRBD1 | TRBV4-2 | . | CASSPTGAGNTIYF | TGTGCCAGCAGCCCGACAGGGGCGGGAAACACCATATATTTT
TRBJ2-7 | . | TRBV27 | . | CASSLWGGEQYF | TGTGCCAGCAGTTTATGGGGCGGCGAGCAGTACTTC
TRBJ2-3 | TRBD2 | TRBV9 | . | CASSSGGNGGTDTQYF | TGTGCCAGCAGCTCGGGGGGAAACGGGGGCACAGATACGCAGTATTTT
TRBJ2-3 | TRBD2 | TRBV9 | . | CASSPLGGKPTDTQYF | TGTGCCAGCAGCCCCTTGGGAGGGAAACCCACAGATACGCAGTATTTT
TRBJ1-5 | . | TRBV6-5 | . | CASRPGTFTDQPQHF | TGTGCCAGCAGACCCGGGACTTTCACGGATCAGCCCCAGCATTTT
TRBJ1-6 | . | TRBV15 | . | CATSGGKNSPLHF | TGTGCCACCTCGGGGGGTAAAAACTCACCCCTCCACTTT
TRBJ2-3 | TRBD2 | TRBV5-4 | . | CASSRTGGETDTQYF | TGTGCCAGCAGCCGGACGGGGGGTGAGACAGATACGCAGTATTTT
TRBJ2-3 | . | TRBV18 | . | CASSPSLASTDTQYF | TGTGCCAGCTCACCGTCACTAGCTAGCACAGATACGCAGTATTTT
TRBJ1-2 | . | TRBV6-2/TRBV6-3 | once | CASSSRGGGSGYTF | TGTGCCAGCAGTTCCCGGGGGGGCGGAAGCGGCTACACCTTC
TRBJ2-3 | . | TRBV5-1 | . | CASSLVWQGSDTQYF | TGCGCCAGCAGCTTGGTCTGGCAGGGATCAGATACGCAGTATTTT
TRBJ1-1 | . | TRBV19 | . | CASQTSNTEAFF | TGTGCCAGCCAAACATCGAACACTGAAGCTTTCTTT
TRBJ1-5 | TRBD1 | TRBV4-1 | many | CASSRSQGYNQPQHF | TGCGCCAGCAGCCGATCACAGGGGTACAATCAGCCCCAGCATTTT
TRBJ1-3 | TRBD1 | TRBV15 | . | CATSRQGEGNTIYF | TGTGCCACCAGCAGACAGGGGGAAGGAAACACCATATATTTT
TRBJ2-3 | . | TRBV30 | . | CVAGGITDTQYF | TGTGTGGCGGGCGGCATCACAGATACGCAGTATTTT
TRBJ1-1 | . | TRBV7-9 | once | CASSFAQNTEAFF | TGTGCCAGCAGCTTCGCACAGAACACTGAAGCTTTCTTT
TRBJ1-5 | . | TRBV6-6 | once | CASSYWQDSNQPQHF | TGTGCCAGCAGTTACTGGCAGGATAGCAATCAGCCCCAGCATTTT
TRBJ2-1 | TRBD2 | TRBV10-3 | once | CAINQLAGYNEQFF | TGTGCCATCAACCAACTAGCGGGGTACAATGAGCAGTTCTTC
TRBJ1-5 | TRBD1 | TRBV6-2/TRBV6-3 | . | CASSSGGSGNQPQHF | TGTGCCAGCAGTTCAGGGGGCTCGGGCAATCAGCCCCAGCATTTT
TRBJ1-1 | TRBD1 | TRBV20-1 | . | CSASRDRENTEAFF | TGCAGTGCTAGTAGGGACAGGGAGAACACTGAAGCTTTCTTT
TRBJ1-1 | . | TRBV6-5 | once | CASSYRRGDTEAFF | TGTGCCAGCAGTTACCGCAGGGGAGACACTGAAGCTTTCTTT
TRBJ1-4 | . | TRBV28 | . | CASKYRATHEKLFF | TGTGCCAGCAAGTACAGGGCCACCCATGAAAAACTGTTTTTT
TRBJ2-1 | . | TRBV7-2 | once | CASSLGRENEQFF | TGTGCCAGCAGCTTAGGCCGAGAGAATGAGCAGTTCTTC